Listed here is a single T cell receptor beta chain. With 0 bases removed from V and 1 base from J, the gap between germline ends came to 7 bases. The CDR3 contains 15 residues. The germline V gene has CDR1 LGHDT and CDR2 YNNKEL (reference sequence). These data belong to a study of blood T cell repertoires in COVID-19. Across the whole study: Acute-phase and convalescent COVID-19 samples originated in the United States, Italy and Spain. In each case, the material was cDNA or gDNA derived from T cells, B-cell-depleted T cells, or PBMCs.

Data came from immunoSEQ multiplex PCR; TCRdb stores just in-frame clones and leaves some out. The sample includes 75,000 to 90,000 clones, approximately 80% of them seen just once. The chain combines TRBV3-1 (or the pseudogene TRBV3-2) with TRBJ1-5; D is undetermined. The specimen was peripheral blood. The source is a woman in her sixties or seventies with acute or convalescent COVID-19. The CDR3 DNA reads as TGTGCCAGCAGCCAAGATGCACAGAGCAATCAGCCCCAGCATTTT. This sequence encodes CASSQDAQSNQPQHF.